A selection of T cell receptor beta chains follows, all from one sample in a study of PD-1 blockade in classical Hodgkin lymphoma. The data were produced by immunoSEQ multiplex PCR, yet TCRdb's version contains in-frame clones alone and is incomplete. The profile shows about 46,000 clones, around 66% of them singletons. Material: peripheral blood mononuclear cells (PBMCs), obtained at baseline. The receptors were sampled from a human donor with classical Hodgkin lymphoma. Both conserved end residues are part of each CDR3. The D gene is left open where the match is weak. Clone size appears in some rows only: once, few, many, or a class for an expanded clone.

cdr3_nt	cdr3_aa	d_call	v_call	clone_size	j_call
TGTGCCAGTAGTGATCGGACAGGCCTGAGCTACACCTTC	CASSDRTGLSYTF	TRBD1	TRBV19	-	TRBJ1-2
TGTGCCAGCAGCGCTAGACAGGGGTTGGATGAAAAACTGTTTTTT	CASSARQGLDEKLFF	TRBD1	TRBV11-2	-	TRBJ1-4
TGTGCCACCAGCAGAGATTGGGGACTTTATGGCTACACCTTC	CATSRDWGLYGYTF	-	TRBV15	-	TRBJ1-2
TGTGCCAGCTCCCCAGAGGGAAGGCGGAACGAGCAGTACTTC	CASSPEGRRNEQYF	-	TRBV18	-	TRBJ2-7
TGTGCCAGCAGGGGGTCGACCTCTGGAAACACCATATATTTT	CASRGSTSGNTIYF	-	TRBV6-1	few	TRBJ1-3
TGCGCCAGCAGCTTGGCCGGGGCGAACACTGAAGCTTTCTTT	CASSLAGANTEAFF	-	TRBV5-1	-	TRBJ1-1
TGTGCCAGCAGTTTAAGGGAACTAGCGGGAGGGCCTTACGAGCAGTACTTC	CASSLRELAGGPYEQYF	TRBD2	TRBV27	-	TRBJ2-7
TGTGCCAGCAGACACCCGTCTGGAAACACCATATATTTT	CASRHPSGNTIYF	-	TRBV6-5	-	TRBJ1-3
TGTGCCACCCGACCGGGGGGATGGGATCAGCCCCAGCATTTT	CATRPGGWDQPQHF	-	TRBV19	few	TRBJ1-5
TGTGCCAGCAGGACTAGCGGAGCCTACGAGCAGTACTTC	CASRTSGAYEQYF	TRBD2	TRBV6-5	-	TRBJ2-7
TGTGCCAGCAGCCCTCTGGGCAGGGACTATGGCTACACCTTC	CASSPLGRDYGYTF	-	TRBV5-5	once	TRBJ1-2
TGCGCCAGCAGCTCGCTCCCCGTACAAACTGAAGCTTTCTTT	CASSSLPVQTEAFF	-	TRBV5-1	-	TRBJ1-1
TGTGCCTGGAGTTCCGGCGGGTGGAATCAGCCCCAGCATTTT	CAWSSGGWNQPQHF	-	TRBV30	-	TRBJ1-5
TGTGCCAGCAGTCGGGGGGTCTCTAACTATGGCTACACCTTC	CASSRGVSNYGYTF	-	TRBV25-1	few	TRBJ1-2
TGTGCCAGTACGGACAGGGCGGGGGGTGGCTACACCTTC	CASTDRAGGGYTF	TRBD1	TRBV6-6	-	TRBJ1-2
TGTGCCAGCAGCAGGGGGGGAAATGCCCTTGAAGCTTTCTTT	CASSRGGNALEAFF	-	TRBV11-3	-	TRBJ1-1
TGTGCCAGCAGTCCCCCCGGGCCAACTGAAGCTTTCTTT	CASSPPGPTEAFF	-	TRBV6-5	-	TRBJ1-1
TGTGCCAGCTCACGTCCGGGGGGGAACACTGAAGCTTTCTTT	CASSRPGGNTEAFF	-	TRBV18	-	TRBJ1-1
TGCGCCAGCAGCTTACAGGGACAGGGGGCTGGGTACGAGCAGTACTTC	CASSLQGQGAGYEQYF	TRBD1	TRBV5-1	-	TRBJ2-7
TGTGCCTGGAGCGACGCGCTGGACAGGGGGCGCAGTATTTATGAAAAACTGTTTTTT	CAWSDALDRGRSIYEKLFF	TRBD1	TRBV30	-	TRBJ1-4